This section outlines one T cell receptor (beta chain) sequence together with its context. Its specificity is unknown. The repertoire was sequenced with immunoSEQ multiplex PCR; TCRdb's copy has only in-frame clones and lacks some. The sample has around 70,000 clones, 60% to 85% seen once. The germline CDR1 and CDR2 sequences are SGHRS and YFSETQ. The V end lost 0 bases, the J end lost 8 bases, and 18 bases lay between the germline ends. The CDR3 is 16 amino acids. The data stem from a study of T cell responses to AZD1222 COVID-19 vaccine. The study, taken as a whole, reports: None of the repertoires were sampled until the peak T cell response had passed. Recipients of AZD1222 seropositive at baseline numbered only 6 or 7. Most donors were white British and more were female, and clonal diversity was possibly underestimated.

Source: peripheral blood, taken on day 0 of MenACWY control vaccination. The sequence came from an adult in good health. The V call is TRBV5-1, the J call TRBJ2-1, with D perhaps matching TRBD2 (7 bases). The CDR3 sequence: CASSLGRGLNGDEQFF. The CDR3 bases are TGCGCCAGCAGCTTGGGGCGGGGGCTCAACGGGGATGAGCAGTTCTTC.